This T cell receptor (beta chain) is drawn from a study of regulatory T cells in long-lasting Graves disease. Regarding the study as a whole: Persistent disease preferred TRBV28, TRBJ1-2 and TRBJ2-5.

This clonotype appeared many times. Its antigen is undetermined. Construction of the TCR beta libraries employed iRepertoire HTBI primers in conjunction with Arm-PCR of CDR3 regions. TCRdb itself ran the multiplex PCR reads through MiXCR, one entry per CDR3 protein. The table includes about 300,000 distinct CDR3 sequences, roughly 18% detected once. Time point defined: newly diagnosed GD, antithyroid drugs for less than 3 months. Extracted PBMC RNA gave rise to the TCR library. V lost 9 bases, J lost 6 bases, and 13 bases lay in between. The CDR3 contains 12 residues. CDR1 and CDR2 from the germline V gene are LGHDT and YNNKEL (reference sequence).

The chain is built from TRBV3-1 and TRBJ2-3; D gene uncertain. Sequenced here: peripheral blood mononuclear cells (PBMCs), sampled at new diagnosis, from a patient treated with antithyroid drugs. The clonotype comes from a female donor with Graves disease. Here the CDR3 reads CASTNLGDTQYF. In nucleotides, the CDR3 is TGTGCCAGTACCAACTTGGGGGATACGCAGTATTTT.